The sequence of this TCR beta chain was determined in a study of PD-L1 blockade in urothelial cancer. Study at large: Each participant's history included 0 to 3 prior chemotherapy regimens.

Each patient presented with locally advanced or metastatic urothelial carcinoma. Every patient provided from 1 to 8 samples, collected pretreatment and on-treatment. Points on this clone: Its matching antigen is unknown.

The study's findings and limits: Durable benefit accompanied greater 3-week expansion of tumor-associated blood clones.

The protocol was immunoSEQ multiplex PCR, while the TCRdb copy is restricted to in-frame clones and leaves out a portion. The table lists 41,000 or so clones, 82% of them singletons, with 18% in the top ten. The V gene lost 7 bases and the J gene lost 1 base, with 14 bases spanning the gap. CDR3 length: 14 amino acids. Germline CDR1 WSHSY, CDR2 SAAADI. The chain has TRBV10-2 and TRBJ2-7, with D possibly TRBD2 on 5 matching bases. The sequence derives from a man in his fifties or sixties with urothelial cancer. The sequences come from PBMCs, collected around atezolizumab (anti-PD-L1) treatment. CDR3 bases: TGCGCCAGCATCCCCTCAGCGGTATCCTACGAGCAGTACTTC. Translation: CASIPSAVSYEQYF.